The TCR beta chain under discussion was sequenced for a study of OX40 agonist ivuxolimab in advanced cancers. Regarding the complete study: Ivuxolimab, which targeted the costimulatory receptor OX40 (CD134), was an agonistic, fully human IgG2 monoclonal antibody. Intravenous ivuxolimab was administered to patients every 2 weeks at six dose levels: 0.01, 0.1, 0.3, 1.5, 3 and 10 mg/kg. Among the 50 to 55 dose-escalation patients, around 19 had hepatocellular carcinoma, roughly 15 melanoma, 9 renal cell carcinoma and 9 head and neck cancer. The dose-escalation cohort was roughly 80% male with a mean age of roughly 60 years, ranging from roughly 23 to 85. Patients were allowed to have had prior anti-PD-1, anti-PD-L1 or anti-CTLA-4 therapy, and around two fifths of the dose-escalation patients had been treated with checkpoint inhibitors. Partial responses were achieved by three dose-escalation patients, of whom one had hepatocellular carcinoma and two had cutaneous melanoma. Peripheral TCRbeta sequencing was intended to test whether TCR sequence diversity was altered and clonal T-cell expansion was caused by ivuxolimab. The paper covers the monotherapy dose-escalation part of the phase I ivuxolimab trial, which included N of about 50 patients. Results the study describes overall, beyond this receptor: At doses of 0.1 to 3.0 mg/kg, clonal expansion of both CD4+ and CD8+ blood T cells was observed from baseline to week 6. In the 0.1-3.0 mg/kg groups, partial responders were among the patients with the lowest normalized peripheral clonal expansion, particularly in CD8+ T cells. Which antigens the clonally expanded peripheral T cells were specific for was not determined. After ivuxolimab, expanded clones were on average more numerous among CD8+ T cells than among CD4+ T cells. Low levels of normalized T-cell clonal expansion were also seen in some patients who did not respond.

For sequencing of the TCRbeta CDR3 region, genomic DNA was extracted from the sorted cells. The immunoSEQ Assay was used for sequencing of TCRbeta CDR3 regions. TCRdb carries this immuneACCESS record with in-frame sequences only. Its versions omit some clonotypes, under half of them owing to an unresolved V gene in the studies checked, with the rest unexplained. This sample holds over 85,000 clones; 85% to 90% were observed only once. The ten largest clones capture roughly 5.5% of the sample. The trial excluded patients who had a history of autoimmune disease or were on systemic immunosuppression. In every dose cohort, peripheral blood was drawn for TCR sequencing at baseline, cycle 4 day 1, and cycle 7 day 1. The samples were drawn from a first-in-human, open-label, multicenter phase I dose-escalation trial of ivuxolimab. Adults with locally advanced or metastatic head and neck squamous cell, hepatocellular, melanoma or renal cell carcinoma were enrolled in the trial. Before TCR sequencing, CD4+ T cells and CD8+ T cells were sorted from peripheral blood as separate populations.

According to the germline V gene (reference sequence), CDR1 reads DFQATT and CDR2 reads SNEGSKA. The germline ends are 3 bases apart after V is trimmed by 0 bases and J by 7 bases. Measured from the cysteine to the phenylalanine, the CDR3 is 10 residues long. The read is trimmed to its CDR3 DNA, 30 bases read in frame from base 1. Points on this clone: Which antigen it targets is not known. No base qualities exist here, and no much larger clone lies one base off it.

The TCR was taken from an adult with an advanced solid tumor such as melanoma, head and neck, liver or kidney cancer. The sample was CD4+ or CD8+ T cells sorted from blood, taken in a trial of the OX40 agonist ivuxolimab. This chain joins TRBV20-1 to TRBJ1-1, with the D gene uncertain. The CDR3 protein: CSARDGEAFF. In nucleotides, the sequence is TGCAGTGCTAGAGACGGTGAAGCTTTCTTT.